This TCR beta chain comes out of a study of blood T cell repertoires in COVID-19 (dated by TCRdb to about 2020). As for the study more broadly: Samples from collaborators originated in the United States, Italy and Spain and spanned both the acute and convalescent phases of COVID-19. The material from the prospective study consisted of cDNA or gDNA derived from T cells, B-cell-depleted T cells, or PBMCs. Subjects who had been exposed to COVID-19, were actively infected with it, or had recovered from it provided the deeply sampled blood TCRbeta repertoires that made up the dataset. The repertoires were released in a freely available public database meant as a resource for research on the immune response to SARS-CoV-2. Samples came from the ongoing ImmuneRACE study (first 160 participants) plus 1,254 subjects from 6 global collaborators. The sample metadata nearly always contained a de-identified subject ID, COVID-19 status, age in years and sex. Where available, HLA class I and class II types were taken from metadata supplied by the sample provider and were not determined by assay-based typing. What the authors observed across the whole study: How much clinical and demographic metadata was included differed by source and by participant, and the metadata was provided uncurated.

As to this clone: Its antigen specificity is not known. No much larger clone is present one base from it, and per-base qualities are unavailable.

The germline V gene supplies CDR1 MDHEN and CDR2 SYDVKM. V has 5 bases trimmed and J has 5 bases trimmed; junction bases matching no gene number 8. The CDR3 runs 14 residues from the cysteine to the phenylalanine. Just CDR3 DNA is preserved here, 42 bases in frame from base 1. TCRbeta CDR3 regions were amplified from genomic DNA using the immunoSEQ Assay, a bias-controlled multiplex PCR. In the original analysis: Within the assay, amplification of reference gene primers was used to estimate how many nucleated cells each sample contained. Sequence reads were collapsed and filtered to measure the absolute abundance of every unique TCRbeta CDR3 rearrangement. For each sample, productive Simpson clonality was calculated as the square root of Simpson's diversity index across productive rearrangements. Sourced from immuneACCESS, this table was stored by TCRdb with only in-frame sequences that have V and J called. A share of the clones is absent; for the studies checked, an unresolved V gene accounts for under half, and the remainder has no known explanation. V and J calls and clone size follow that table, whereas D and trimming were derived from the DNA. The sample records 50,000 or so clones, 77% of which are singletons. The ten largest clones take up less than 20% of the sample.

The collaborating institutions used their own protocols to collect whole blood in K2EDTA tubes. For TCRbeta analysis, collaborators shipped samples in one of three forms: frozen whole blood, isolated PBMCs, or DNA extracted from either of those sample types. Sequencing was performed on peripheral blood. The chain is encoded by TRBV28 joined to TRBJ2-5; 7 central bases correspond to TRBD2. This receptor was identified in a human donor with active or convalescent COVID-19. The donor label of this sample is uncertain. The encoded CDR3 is CASSPRGLGETQYF. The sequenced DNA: TGTGCCAGCAGTCCTCGCGGACTAGGGGAGACCCAGTACTTC.